This TCR beta chain was sequenced for a study of regulatory T cells in long-lasting Graves disease. Study-wide context: Graves' cases, newly diagnosed, had used antithyroid drugs under 3 months. General study findings and limits: Persistent cases favored TRBV28, TRBJ1-2 and TRBJ2-5.

This clonotype was seen many times. The antigen remains undetermined. Stated time point: newly diagnosed GD, antithyroid drugs for less than 3 months. Following extraction of RNA from PBMCs, that RNA was used to make the TCR library. Trimming pared 1 base from V and 6 bases from J, leaving 18 bases between. In germline, CDR1 is SGHVS, CDR2 FQNEAQ. This CDR3 is built from 17 residues. CDR3 regions were amplified by Arm-PCR using iRepertoire HTBI primers to build TCR beta libraries. One entry per CDR3 protein results from TCRdb running MiXCR on the multiplex PCR reads. The sample carries around 250,000 distinct CDR3 sequences, about 17% recorded once. These data were also reused for a study on T cells in Graves' hyperthyroidism and ophthalmopathy. That source adds: First-round RT-PCR with HTBI primers amplified the TCR CDR3 region.

This specimen consisted of peripheral blood mononuclear cells (PBMCs), obtained at new diagnosis, from a patient treated with antithyroid drugs. This clonotype originated in a woman in her 30s with Graves disease. The chain has TRBV7-8 and TRBJ2-2; maybe TRBD2 (6 bases). The CDR3 DNA sequence: TGTGCCAGCAGCTTAGGGAGGAGGGGTCGGAGAGCCGGGGAGCTGTTTTTT. It encodes CASSLGRRGRRAGELFF.